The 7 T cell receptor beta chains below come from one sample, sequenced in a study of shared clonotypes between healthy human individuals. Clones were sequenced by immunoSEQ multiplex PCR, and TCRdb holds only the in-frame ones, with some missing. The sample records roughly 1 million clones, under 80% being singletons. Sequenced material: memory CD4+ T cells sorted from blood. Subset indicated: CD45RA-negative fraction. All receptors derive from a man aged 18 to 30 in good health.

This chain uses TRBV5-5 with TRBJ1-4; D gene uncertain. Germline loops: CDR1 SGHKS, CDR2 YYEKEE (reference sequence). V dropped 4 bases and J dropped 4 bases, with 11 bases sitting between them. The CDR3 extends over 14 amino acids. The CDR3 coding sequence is TGTGCCAGCAGCCTACGAAGGAGTAATGAAAAACTGTTTTTT. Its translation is CASSLRRSNEKLFF.

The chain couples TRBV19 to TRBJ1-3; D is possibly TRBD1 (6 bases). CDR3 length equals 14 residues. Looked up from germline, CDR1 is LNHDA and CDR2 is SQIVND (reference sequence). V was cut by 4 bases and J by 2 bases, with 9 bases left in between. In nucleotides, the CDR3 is TGTGCCAGTAGTACCGGACAGCCTGGAAACACCATATATTTT. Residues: CASSTGQPGNTIYF.

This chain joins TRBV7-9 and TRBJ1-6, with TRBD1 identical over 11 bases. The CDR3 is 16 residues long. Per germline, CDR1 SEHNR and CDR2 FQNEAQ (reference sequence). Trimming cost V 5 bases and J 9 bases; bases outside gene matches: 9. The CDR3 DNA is TGTGCCAGCAGCCCCCGGGACAGGGGGACAAGTTCACCCCTCCACTTT. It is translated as CASSPRDRGTSSPLHF.

The CDR3 DNA reads as TGTGCCAGCAGCTTACTACAGGGGGCGACAGATACGCAGTATTTT. This codes for CASSLLQGATDTQYF. The chain uses TRBV7-9 and TRBJ2-3; 9 nucleotides match TRBD1. Trimming at V came to 2 bases and at J to 3 bases, leaving 3 bases not matched to a gene. There are 15 residues in the CDR3. CDR1 is SEHNR, CDR2 FQNEAQ, per germline (reference sequence).

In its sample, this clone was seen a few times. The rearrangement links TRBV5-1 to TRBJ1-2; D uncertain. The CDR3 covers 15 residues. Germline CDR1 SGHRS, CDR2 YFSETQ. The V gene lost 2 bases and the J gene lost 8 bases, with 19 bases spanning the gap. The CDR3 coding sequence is TGCGCCAGCAGCTTCACCTCCGGGCCGGCGGGAGGCTACACCTTC. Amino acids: CASSFTSGPAGGYTF.

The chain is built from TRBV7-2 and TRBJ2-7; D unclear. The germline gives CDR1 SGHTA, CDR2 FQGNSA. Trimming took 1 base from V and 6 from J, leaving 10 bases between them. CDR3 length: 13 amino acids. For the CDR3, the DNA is TGTGCCAGCAGCTTAGATCCAGTTGTCGAGCAGTACTTC. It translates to CASSLDPVVEQYF.

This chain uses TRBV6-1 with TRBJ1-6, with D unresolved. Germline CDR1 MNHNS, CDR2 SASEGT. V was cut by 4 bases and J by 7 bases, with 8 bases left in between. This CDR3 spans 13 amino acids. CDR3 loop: CASSVSQNSPLHF. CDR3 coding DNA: TGTGCCAGCAGTGTCAGCCAAAATTCACCCCTCCACTTT.